One sample yielded the 9 T cell receptor beta chains listed below, sequenced in a study of cytomegalovirus exposure and HLA in healthy donors. Measured with immunoSEQ multiplex PCR; TCRdb has only the in-frame clones, and not every one. The sample includes under 400,000 clones, approximately 85% of them seen just once. Sequenced input: PBMCs. The receptors stem from a man aged 25 to 40 in good health and CMV-seronegative.

The sample holds a few counts of this clone. The genes are TRBV7-9 and TRBJ1-1; the D gene is possibly TRBD1 (5 bases). Germline CDR1 SEHNR, CDR2 FQNEAQ (reference sequence). The CDR3 has 16 amino acids. V lost 2 bases to trimming and J lost 1 base, with 14 bases between them. The CDR3 nucleotides read TGTGCCAGCAGCTTAACCCCTGTGACAGAGAACACTGAAGCTTTCTTT. Translated: CASSLTPVTENTEAFF. Complete variable domain (other parts from reference TRBV7-9 and TRBJ1-1): DTGVSQNPRHKITKRGQNVTFRCDPISEHNRLYWYRQTLGQGPEFLTYFQNEAQLEKSRLLSDRFSAERPKGSFSTLEIQRTEQGDSAMYLCASSLTPVTENTEAFFGQGTRLTVV.

This clone has only one observation. The junction departs from germline at one end; a sequencing error may be responsible. V and J are TRBV7-2 and TRBJ2-7; 11 bases are a match to TRBD1. This CDR3 is 13 amino acids long. CDR1 is SGHTA, CDR2 FQGNSA, per germline. The CDR3 nucleotides read TGTGCCAGCAGCATCATCCCCGGGGGACAGGGGGACTTC. It specifies CASSIIPGGQGDF.

In this sample, this clone turned up once. The chain recombines TRBV4-1 with TRBJ2-2; tentatively, D is TRBD2 (5 bases). The length of the CDR3 is 14 residues. Looked up from germline, CDR1 is MGHRA and CDR2 is YSYEKL. Trimming removed 5 bases at V and 3 bases at J, with 10 bases between. CDR3 nucleotide sequence: TGCGCCAGCAGCGGACTGGGATACACCGGGGAGCTGTTTTTT. Protein sequence: CASSGLGYTGELFF.

The rearrangement links TRBV18 to TRBJ1-1, with D possibly TRBD1 on 5 matching bases. V was pared by 3 bases and J by 10 bases, with 15 bases between. Germline-derived CDR1 and CDR2 are KGHSH and LQKENI. The CDR3 is 13 amino acids. As DNA, the CDR3 is TGTGCCAGCTCACCCAATGGGGCACCGCGAGCTTTCTTT. This gives the protein CASSPNGAPRAFF.

The rearrangement links TRBV27 to TRBJ1-5; D is unresolved. Trimming removed 2 bases at V and 7 bases at J, with 12 bases between. The V gene's germline CDR1 is MNHEY and CDR2 SMNVEV (reference sequence). CDR3 length: 14 amino acids. This chain's CDR3 is CASSLTVVSQPQHF. The DNA for the CDR3 is TGTGCCAGCAGTTTAACGGTTGTGTCGCAGCCCCAGCATTTT.

The CDR3 sequence: CASSLKTIRGSGETQYF. DNA of the CDR3: TGTGCCAGCAGCTTAAAGACTATCCGGGGTTCGGGAGAGACCCAGTACTTC. This chain uses TRBV5-4 with TRBJ2-5; the D gene is possibly TRBD2 (5 bases). There are 17 residues in the CDR3. V was shortened by 2 bases and J by 4 bases, with 21 bases between the two germline ends. The germline CDR1 and CDR2 sequences are SGHNT and YYREEE (reference sequence).

V gene TRBV5-1 combines with J gene TRBJ2-1; 13 bases fit TRBD2. This CDR3 is built from 17 residues. Looked up from germline, CDR1 is SGHRS and CDR2 is YFSETQ. With 0 bases clipped from V and 4 bases from J, the junction kept 4 bases outside the gene matches. DNA of the CDR3: TGCGCCAGCAGCTTGGGGGGACTAGCGGGGTTGTACAATGAGCAGTTCTTC. Its translation: CASSLGGLAGLYNEQFF.

This clone came up once. The V call is TRBV29-1, the J call TRBJ2-3; D possibly corresponds to TRBD2 (6 bases). Germline V gene lookup returns CDR1 SQVTM and CDR2 ANQGSEA. There are 15 residues in the CDR3. V lost 1 base to trimming and J lost 4 bases, with 15 bases between them. CDR3: CSVEGGLLLADTQYF. The CDR3 DNA follows: TGCAGCGTTGAAGGGGGACTCCTGCTGGCAGATACGCAGTATTTT.

The rearrangement joins TRBV6-6 to TRBJ2-1; 8 bases align to TRBD2. This CDR3 is 16 amino acids long. Per germline, CDR1 MNHNY and CDR2 SVGAGI (reference sequence). The ends lost 1 base at V and 8 bases at J; junction bases unmatched: 10. CDR3 region: CASSYYGGGPADEQFF. The CDR3 DNA reads as TGTGCCAGCAGTTACTACGGCGGGGGGCCCGCGGATGAGCAGTTCTTC.